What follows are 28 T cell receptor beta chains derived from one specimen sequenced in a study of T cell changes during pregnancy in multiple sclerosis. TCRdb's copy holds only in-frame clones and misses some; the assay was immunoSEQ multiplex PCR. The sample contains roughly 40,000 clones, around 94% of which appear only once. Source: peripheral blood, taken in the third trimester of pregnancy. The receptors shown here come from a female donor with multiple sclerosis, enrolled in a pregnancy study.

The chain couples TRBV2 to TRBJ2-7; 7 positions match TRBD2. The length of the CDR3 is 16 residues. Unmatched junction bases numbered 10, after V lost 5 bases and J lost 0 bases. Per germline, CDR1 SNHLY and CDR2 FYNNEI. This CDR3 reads CASSQRGRESSYEQYF. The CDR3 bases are TGTGCCAGCAGTCAACGAGGGAGGGAAAGCTCCTACGAGCAGTACTTC.

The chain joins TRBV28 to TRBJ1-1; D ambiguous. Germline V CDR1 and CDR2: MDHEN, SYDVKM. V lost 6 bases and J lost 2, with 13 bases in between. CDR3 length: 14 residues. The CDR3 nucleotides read TGTGCCAGCAGCCTGCGTGTTATTAACACTGAAGCTTTCTTT. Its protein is CASSLRVINTEAFF.

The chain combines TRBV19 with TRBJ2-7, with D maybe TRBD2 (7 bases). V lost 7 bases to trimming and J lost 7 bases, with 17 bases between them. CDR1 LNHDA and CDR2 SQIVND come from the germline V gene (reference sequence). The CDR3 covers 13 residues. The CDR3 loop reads CASTPRGGTEQYF. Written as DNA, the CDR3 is TGTGCCAGTACCCCGAGGGGGGGGACGGAGCAGTACTTC.

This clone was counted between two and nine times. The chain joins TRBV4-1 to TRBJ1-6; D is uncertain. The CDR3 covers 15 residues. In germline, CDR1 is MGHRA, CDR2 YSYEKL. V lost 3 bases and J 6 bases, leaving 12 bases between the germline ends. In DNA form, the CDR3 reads TGCGCCAGCAGCCAGGAAACGGGAGTTAATTCACCCCTCCACTTT. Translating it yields CASSQETGVNSPLHF.

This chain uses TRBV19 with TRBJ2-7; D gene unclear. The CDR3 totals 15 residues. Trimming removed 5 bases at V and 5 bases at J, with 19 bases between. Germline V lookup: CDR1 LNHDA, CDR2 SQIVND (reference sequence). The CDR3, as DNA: TGTGCCAGTAGTTTCGATCGGGTAAGCGTCGACGAGCAGTACTTC. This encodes CASSFDRVSVDEQYF.

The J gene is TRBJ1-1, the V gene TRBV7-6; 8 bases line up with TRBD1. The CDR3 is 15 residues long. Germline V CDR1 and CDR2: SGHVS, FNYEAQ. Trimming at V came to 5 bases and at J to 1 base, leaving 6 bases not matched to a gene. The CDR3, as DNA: TGTGCCAGCAGCGGACAGACAGGGGAGAACACTGAAGCTTTCTTT. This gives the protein CASSGQTGENTEAFF. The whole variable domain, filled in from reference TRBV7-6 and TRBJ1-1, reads GAGVSQSPRYKVTKRGQDVALRCDPISGHVSLYWYRQALGQGPEFLTYFNYEAQQDKSGLPNDRFSAERPEGSISTLTIQRTEQRDSAMYRCASSGQTGENTEAFFGQGTRLTVV.

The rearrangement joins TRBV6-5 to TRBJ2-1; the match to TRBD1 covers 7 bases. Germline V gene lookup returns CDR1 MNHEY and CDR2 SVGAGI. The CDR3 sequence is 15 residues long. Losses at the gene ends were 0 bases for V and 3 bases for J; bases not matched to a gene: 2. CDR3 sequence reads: CASSYSRDSYNEQFF. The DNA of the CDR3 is TGTGCCAGCAGTTACTCGAGGGACAGCTACAATGAGCAGTTCTTC.

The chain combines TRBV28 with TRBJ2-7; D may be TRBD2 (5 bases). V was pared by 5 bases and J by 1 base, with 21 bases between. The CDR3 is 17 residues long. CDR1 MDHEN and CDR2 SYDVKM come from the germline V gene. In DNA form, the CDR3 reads TGTGCCAGCAGTACCGAAAGAGGGTCCAACCTATCCTACGAGCAGTACTTC. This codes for CASSTERGSNLSYEQYF.

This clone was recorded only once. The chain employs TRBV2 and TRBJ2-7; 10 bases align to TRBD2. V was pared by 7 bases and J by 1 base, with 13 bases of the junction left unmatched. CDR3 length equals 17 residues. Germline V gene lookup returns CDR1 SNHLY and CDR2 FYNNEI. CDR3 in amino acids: CASKFSGGSQRSYEQYF. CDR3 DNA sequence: TGTGCCAGCAAGTTTAGCGGGGGGTCTCAAAGGTCCTACGAGCAGTACTTC.

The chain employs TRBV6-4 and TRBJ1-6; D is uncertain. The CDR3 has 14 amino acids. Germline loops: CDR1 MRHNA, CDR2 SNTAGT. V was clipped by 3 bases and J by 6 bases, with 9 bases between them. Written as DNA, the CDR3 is TGTGCCAGCAGTGAAATTGCCAGTAATTCACCCCTCCACTTT. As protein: CASSEIASNSPLHF.

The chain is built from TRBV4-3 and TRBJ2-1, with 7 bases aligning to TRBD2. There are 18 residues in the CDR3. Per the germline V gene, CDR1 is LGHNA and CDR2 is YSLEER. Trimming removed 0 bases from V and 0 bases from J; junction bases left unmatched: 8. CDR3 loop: CASSQDSLRGSSYNEQFF. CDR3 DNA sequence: TGCGCCAGCAGCCAAGATAGCTTGCGCGGGAGCTCCTACAATGAGCAGTTCTTC.

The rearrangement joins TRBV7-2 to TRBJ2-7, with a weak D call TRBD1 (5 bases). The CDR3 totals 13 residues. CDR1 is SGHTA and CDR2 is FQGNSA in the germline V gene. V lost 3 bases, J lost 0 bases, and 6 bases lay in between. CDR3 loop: CASSFRASYEQYF. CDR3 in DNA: TGTGCCAGCAGCTTCAGGGCCTCCTACGAGCAGTACTTC.

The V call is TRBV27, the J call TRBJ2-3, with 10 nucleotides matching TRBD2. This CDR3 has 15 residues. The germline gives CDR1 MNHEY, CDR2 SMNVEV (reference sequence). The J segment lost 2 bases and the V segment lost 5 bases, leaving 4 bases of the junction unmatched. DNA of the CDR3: TGTGCCAGCAGTATAGCGGGGGGACTCACAGATACGCAGTATTTT. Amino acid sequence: CASSIAGGLTDTQYF.

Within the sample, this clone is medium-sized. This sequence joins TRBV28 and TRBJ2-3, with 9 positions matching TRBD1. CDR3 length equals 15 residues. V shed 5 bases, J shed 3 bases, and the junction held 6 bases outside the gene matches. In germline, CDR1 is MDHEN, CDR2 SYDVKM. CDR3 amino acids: CASSPRDRATDTQYF. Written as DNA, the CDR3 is TGTGCCAGCAGTCCCCGGGACAGGGCGACAGATACGCAGTATTTT.

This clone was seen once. This chain's CDR3 is CASRGSQETQYF. CDR3 DNA sequence: TGTGCCAGTAGGGGCAGTCAAGAGACCCAGTACTTC. This chain links TRBV19 with TRBJ2-5; D ambiguous. With 6 bases removed from V and 2 bases from J, the gap between germline ends came to 7 bases. This CDR3 is 12 amino acids long. Germline loops: CDR1 LNHDA, CDR2 SQIVND (reference sequence).

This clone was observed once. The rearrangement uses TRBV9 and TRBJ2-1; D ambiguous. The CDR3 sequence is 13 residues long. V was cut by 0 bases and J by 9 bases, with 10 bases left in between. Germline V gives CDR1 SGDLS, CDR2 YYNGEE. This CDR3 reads CASSVVLYGEQFF. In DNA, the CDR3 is TGTGCCAGCAGCGTAGTTCTCTACGGTGAGCAGTTCTTC.

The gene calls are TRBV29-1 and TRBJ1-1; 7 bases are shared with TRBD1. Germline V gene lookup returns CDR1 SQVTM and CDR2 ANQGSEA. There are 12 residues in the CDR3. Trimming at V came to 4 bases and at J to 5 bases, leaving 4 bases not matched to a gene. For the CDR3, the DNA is TGCAGCGTTGCCCCAGGGGGGACTGAAGCTTTCTTT. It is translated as CSVAPGGTEAFF.

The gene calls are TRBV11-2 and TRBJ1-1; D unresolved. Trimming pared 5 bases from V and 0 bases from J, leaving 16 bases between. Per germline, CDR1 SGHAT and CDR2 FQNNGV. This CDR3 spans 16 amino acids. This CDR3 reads CASSPSDGLMNTEAFF. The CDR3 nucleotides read TGTGCCAGCAGCCCTTCCGACGGACTCATGAACACTGAAGCTTTCTTT.

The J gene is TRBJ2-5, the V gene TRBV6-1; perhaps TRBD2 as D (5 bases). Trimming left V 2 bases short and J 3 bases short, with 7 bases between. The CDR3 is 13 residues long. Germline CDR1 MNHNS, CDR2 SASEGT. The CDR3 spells CASSELGEETQYF. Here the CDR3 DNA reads TGTGCCAGCAGTGAACTGGGAGAAGAGACCCAGTACTTC.

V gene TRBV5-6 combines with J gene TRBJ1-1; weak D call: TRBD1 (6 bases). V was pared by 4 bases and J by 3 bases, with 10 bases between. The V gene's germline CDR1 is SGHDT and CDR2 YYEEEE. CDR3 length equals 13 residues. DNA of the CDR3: TGTGCCAGCAGCCACAGGGTGGACACTGAAGCTTTCTTT. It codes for CASSHRVDTEAFF. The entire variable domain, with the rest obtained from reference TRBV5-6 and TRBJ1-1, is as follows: DAGVTQSPTHLIKTRGQQVTLRCSPKSGHDTVSWYQQALGQGPQFIFQYYEEEERQRGNFPDRFSGHQFPNYSSELNVNALLLGDSALYLCASSHRVDTEAFFGQGTRLTVV.

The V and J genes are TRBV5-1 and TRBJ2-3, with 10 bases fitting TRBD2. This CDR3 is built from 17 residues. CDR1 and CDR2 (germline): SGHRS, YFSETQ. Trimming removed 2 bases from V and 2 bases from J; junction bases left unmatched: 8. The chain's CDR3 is CASSLVWTSGTTDTQYF. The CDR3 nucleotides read TGCGCCAGCAGCTTAGTTTGGACTAGCGGAACCACAGATACGCAGTATTTT.

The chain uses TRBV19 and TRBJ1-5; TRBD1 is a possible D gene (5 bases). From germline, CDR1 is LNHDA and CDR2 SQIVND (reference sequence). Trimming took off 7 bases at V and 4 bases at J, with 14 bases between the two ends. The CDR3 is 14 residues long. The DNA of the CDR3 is TGTGCCAGTACCGCGACAGCCTTAAATCAGCCCCAGCATTTT. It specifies CASTATALNQPQHF.

CDR3 residues: CASSIDLAGYQETQYF. DNA for the CDR3: TGTGCCAGTAGTATAGATCTAGCGGGGTACCAAGAGACCCAGTACTTC. The rearrangement links TRBV19 to TRBJ2-5, with 9 bases fitting TRBD2. V lost 0 bases and J lost 0; bases outside the gene matches: 2. The germline gives CDR1 LNHDA, CDR2 SQIVND (reference sequence). CDR3 size: 16 residues.

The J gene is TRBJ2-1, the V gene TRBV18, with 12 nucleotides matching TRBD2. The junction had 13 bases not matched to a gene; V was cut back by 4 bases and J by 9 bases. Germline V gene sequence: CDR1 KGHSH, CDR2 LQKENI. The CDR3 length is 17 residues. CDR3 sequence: CASSRGVLAGGPSEQFF. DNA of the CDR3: TGTGCCAGCTCACGAGGGGTCCTAGCGGGAGGGCCGAGTGAGCAGTTCTTC.

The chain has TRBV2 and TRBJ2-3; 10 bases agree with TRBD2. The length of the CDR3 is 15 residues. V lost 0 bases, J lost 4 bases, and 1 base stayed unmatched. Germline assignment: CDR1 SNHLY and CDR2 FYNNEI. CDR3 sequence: CASSEAAGGPDTQYF. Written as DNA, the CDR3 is TGTGCCAGCAGTGAAGCAGCGGGAGGGCCAGATACGCAGTATTTT.

CDR3 sequence (DNA): TGTGCCAGCAGCTTATCCACTAGCGGCACAGATACGCAGTATTTT. Amino acid sequence: CASSLSTSGTDTQYF. The chain couples TRBV7-8 to TRBJ2-3; 7 nucleotides align to TRBD2. Trimming cost V 2 bases and J 1 base; bases outside gene matches: 3. In germline, CDR1 is SGHVS, CDR2 FQNEAQ. The CDR3 extends over 15 amino acids.

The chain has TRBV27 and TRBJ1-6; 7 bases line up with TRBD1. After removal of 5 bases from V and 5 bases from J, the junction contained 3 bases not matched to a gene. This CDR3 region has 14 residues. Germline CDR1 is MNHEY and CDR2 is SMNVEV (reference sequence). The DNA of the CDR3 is TGTGCCAGCAGTGGGGACAGAAATAATTCACCCCTCCACTTT. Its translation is CASSGDRNNSPLHF.

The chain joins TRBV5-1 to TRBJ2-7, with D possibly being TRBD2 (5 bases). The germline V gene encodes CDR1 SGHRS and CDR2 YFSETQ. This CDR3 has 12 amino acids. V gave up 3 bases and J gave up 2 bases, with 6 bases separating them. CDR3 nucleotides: TGCGCCAGCAGCTCCGGGACCTACGAGCAGTACTTC. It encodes CASSSGTYEQYF.